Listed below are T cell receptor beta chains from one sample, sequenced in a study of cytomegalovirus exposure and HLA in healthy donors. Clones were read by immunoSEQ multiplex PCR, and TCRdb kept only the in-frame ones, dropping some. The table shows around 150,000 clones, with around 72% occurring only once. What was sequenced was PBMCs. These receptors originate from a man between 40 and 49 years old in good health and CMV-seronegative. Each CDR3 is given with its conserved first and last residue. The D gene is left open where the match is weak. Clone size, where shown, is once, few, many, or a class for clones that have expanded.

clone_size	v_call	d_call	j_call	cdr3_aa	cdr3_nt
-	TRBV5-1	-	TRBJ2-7	CASAPRQGLVYEQYF	TGCGCCAGCGCCCCGAGGCAGGGATTAGTCTACGAGCAGTACTTC
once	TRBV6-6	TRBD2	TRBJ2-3	CASSYSLAGVTQYF	TGTGCCAGCAGTTACAGTCTAGCGGGAGTTACGCAGTATTTT
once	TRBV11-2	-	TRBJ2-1	CASSLEAGNNEQFF	TGTGCCAGCAGCTTAGAGGCGGGGAACAATGAGCAGTTCTTC
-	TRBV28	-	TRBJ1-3	CASSLFAGASGNTIYF	TGTGCCAGCAGTTTATTCGCAGGGGCTTCTGGAAACACCATATATTTT
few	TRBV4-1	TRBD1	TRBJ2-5	CASSHTDRGRETQYF	TGCGCCAGCAGCCATACCGACAGGGGGAGAGAGACCCAGTACTTC
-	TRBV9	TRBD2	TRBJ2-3	CASSVSGGAADTQYF	TGTGCCAGCAGCGTAAGCGGGGGGGCCGCAGATACGCAGTATTTT
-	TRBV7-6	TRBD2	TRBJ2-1	CASSSGLFIYNEQFF	TGTGCCAGCAGCTCGGGACTATTTATATACAATGAGCAGTTCTTC
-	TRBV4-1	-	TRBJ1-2	CASSQFSGTNYGYTF	TGCGCCAGCAGCCAATTTTCGGGTACTAACTATGGCTACACCTTC
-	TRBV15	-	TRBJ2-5	CATSLGVGGGETQYF	TGTGCCACCAGCCTCGGGGTGGGGGGAGGAGAGACCCAGTACTTC
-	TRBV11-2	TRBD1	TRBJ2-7	CASSKTGTGGYEQYF	TGTGCCAGCAGCAAAACCGGGACAGGGGGGTACGAGCAGTACTTC
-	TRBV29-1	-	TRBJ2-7	CSVEDRWGEGSYEQYF	TGCAGCGTTGAAGATAGGTGGGGAGAGGGCTCCTACGAGCAGTACTTC
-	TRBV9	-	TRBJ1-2	CASRLAPMGPYGYTF	TGTGCCAGCCGACTAGCCCCGATGGGGCCCTATGGCTACACCTTC
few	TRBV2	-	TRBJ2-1	CASSESPSSYNEQFF	TGTGCCAGCAGTGAGTCCCCTAGCTCCTACAATGAGCAGTTCTTC
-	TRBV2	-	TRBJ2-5	CASSDVSVETQYF	TGTGCCAGCAGTGATGTCAGCGTGGAGACCCAGTACTTC
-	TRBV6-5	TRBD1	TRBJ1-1	CASSLTGGFEAFF	TGTGCCAGCAGTCTCACAGGGGGGTTTGAAGCTTTCTTT
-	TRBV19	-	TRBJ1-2	CASSIVAGLLDGYTF	TGTGCCAGTAGTATAGTTGCGGGACTCCTCGATGGCTACACCTTC
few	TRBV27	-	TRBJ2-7	CASSHGDTSYEQYF	TGTGCCAGCAGTCATGGCGACACTTCCTACGAGCAGTACTTC
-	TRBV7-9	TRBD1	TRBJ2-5	CAADRGSETQYF	TGTGCCGCGGACAGGGGATCGGAGACCCAGTACTTC